Each of the 3 T cell receptor beta chains below was sequenced from the same sample in a study of shared clonotypes between healthy human individuals. Only in-frame clones appear in the TCRdb table, and some are missing; sequencing was by immunoSEQ multiplex PCR. The data show millions of clones, with 85% to 95% seen just once and more than 0.1% held by the top ten. Sequences were obtained from naive CD4+ T cells sorted from blood. As to subset: CD45RA+ positively selected. The receptors shown here come from a man aged 18-30 years in good health.

Concerning this clone: Just one base apart from a much larger clone, this may be a read error. This chain links TRBV19 with TRBJ2-7; tentatively, D is TRBD1 or TRBD2 (5 bases each). Per germline, CDR1 LNHDA and CDR2 SQIVND (reference sequence). Trimming stripped 3 bases from V and 9 bases from J, with 12 bases between. The CDR3 contains 12 residues. The CDR3 spells CASSMLGDGQYF. The CDR3 region has the DNA TGTGCCAGTAGTATGTTGGGGGACGGGCAGTACTTC. The complete variable domain, with remaining parts taken from reference TRBV19 and TRBJ2-7, reads DGGITQSPKYLFRKEGQNVTLSCEQNLNHDAMYWYRQDPGQGLRLIYYSQIVNDFQKGDIAEGYSVSREKKESFPLTVTSAQKNPTAFYLCASSMLGDGQYFGPGTRLTVT.

The V call is TRBV7-8, the J call TRBJ1-4, with D perhaps TRBD1 (6 bases). Trimming removed 0 bases at V and 0 bases at J, with 20 bases between. The V gene's germline CDR1 is SGHVS and CDR2 FQNEAQ. This CDR3 is built from 20 residues. CDR3 coding DNA: TGTGCCAGCAGCTTAGCCCCCGGCTTCCGGACAGTTGCAACTAATGAAAAACTGTTTTTT. As protein: CASSLAPGFRTVATNEKLFF.

The chain combines TRBV7-9 with TRBJ2-2; TRBD2 is a possible D gene (5 bases). Germline V gene data show CDR1 as SEHNR and CDR2 as FQNEAQ (reference sequence). This CDR3 is built from 17 residues. V dropped 6 bases and J dropped 1 base, with 18 bases sitting between them. CDR3 nucleotides: TGTGCCAGCAGGGCCCGAGAGAGGGATTTGAACACCGGGGAGCTGTTTTTT. This encodes CASRARERDLNTGELFF. Full variable domain (remainder filled in from reference TRBV7-9 and TRBJ2-2): DTGVSQNPRHKITKRGQNVTFRCDPISEHNRLYWYRQTLGQGPEFLTYFQNEAQLEKSRLLSDRFSAERPKGSFSTLEIQRTEQGDSAMYLCASRARERDLNTGELFFGEGSRLTVL.